What follows is one T cell receptor beta chain and its context. Germline assignment: CDR1 SGDLS and CDR2 YYNGEE. The CDR3 sequence is 15 residues long. Trimming took off 0 bases at V and 4 bases at J, with 11 bases between the two ends. The assay was immunoSEQ multiplex PCR, and TCRdb's table has in-frame clones only and misses some. Here the sample spans roughly 240,000 clones, 80% to 90% being singletons. Participants were aged about 18 to 90 years from about 25 US areas. Exposed volunteers were people who met a COVID-19 case within 2 weeks before study entry. This entry is derived from a study of blood T cell repertoires in COVID-19. Turning to the study itself: Italy, Spain and the United States were the sources of the convalescent and acute COVID-19 samples. Sources were T cells, B-cell-depleted T cells, or PBMCs; the material itself was cDNA or gDNA.

The chain combines TRBV9 with TRBJ2-1; D might be TRBD2 (6 bases). The sequence came from a woman aged 40 to 50 who had been exposed to COVID-19. The sequenced sample was PBMCs or T cells enriched from blood (not recorded which). This CDR3 reads CASSVGGDRYNEQFF. The CDR3 nucleotides are TGTGCCAGCAGCGTAGGCGGGGATAGGTACAATGAGCAGTTCTTC. The whole variable domain, filled in from reference TRBV9 and TRBJ2-1, reads DSGVTQTPKHLITATGQRVTLRCSPRSGDLSVYWYQQSLDQGLQFLIQYYNGEERAKGNILERFSAQQFPDLHSELNLSSLELGDSALYFCASSVGGDRYNEQFFGPGTRLTVL.